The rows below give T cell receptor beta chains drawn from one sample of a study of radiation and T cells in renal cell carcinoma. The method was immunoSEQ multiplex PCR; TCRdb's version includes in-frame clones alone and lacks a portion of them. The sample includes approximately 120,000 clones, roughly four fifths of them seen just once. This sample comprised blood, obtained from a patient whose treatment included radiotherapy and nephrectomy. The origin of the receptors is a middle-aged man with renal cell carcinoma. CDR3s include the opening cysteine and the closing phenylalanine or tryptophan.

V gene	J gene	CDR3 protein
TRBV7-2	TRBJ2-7	CASGETGWDYEQYF
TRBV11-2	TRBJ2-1	CASSLEVYSYNEQFF
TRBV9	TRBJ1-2	CASSGPRQWDYGYTF
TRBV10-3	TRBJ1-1	CAISENSGDGTEAFF
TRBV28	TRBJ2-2	CASRRGTIVEGELFF
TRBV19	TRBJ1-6	CASSRDTLYNSPLHF
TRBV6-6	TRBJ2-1	CASGRPTGESYNEQFF
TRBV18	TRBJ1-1	CASSVLNTEAFF
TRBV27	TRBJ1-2	CASSFAGTGGYGYTF
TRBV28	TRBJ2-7	CASSLASSYEQYF
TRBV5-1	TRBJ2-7	CASKSQPTVGDEQYF
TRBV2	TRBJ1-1	CASLLDRGTEAFF
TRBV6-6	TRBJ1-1	CASRPGASNTEAFF
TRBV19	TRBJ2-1	CASSIVAESYNEQFF
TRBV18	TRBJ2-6	CASSLETVSGANVLTF
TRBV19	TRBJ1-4	CASSLAGRTEKLFF
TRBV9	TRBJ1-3	CASSVGGGVGNTIYF
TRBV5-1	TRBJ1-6	CASSLGGPNSPLHF
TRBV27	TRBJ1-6	CASSSGTDGISPLHF
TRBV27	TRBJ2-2	CASSHSGRWAGELFF
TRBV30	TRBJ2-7	CAWSGGGTGVPYEQYF
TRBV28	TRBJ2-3	CASSSPRDWRDTQYF
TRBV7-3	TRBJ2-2	CASSPNPETGELFF
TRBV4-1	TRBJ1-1	CASSQHGEDTEAFF
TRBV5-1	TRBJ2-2	CASSLGIGTSGTGELFF
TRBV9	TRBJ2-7	CASSVKETYEQYF
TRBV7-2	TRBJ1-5	CASSLLRVGRQHF